The sequence of this TCR beta chain was determined in a study of OX40 agonist ivuxolimab in advanced cancers. Study context: At 65% to 90% male, the cohort had a mean age of around 56 years, ranging from 23 to 79.

Data came from immunoSEQ multiplex PCR; TCRdb stores just in-frame clones and leaves some out. The sample includes 70,000 to 85,000 clones, 85% seen only once; the top ten take less than 6.5%. This specimen consisted of CD4+ or CD8+ T cells sorted from blood, obtained in a trial of the OX40 agonist ivuxolimab. The TCR was taken from an adult with an advanced solid tumor such as melanoma, head and neck, liver or kidney cancer.

CDR3 in DNA: TGCGCCAGCAGTGATCCATGGACACGAACTAATGAAAAACTGTTTTTT. Protein sequence: CASSDPWTRTNEKLFF. The rearrangement links TRBV10-1 to TRBJ1-4, with a weak D call TRBD1 (5 bases). CDR1 and CDR2 from the germline V gene are WNHNN and SYGVQD (reference sequence). Trimming removed 3 bases from V and 1 base from J, with 12 bases in between. The CDR3 has 16 amino acids.